Listed here are 12 T cell receptor beta chains from one sample, sequenced in a study of blood T cell repertoires in COVID-19. Here immunoSEQ multiplex PCR was the method, and the copy in TCRdb shows in-frame clones only, minus some. Of about 58,000 clones in the sample, around nine tenths were seen once. Sequenced sample: peripheral blood. Receptor source: a woman between 70 and 85 years old with active COVID-19.

V gene TRBV5-1 combines with J gene TRBJ2-5; the D gene is possibly TRBD2 (5 bases). The V gene lost 5 bases and the J gene lost 2 bases, with 13 bases spanning the gap. There are 14 residues in the CDR3. Germline CDR1 reads SGHRS; CDR2 reads YFSETQ. The CDR3 DNA sequence: TGCGCCAGCAGATTCGTCAGCGGACAAGAGACCCAGTACTTC. Residues: CASRFVSGQETQYF.

The V gene is TRBV11-2, the J gene TRBJ1-2, with unresolved D. The CDR3 length is 16 residues. Germline V CDR1 and CDR2: SGHAT, FQNNGV. V was trimmed by 1 base and J by 3 bases, leaving 15 bases between them. CDR3 in DNA: TGTGCCAGCAGCTTAGGGTTCGGCGGCCATCACTATGGCTACACCTTC. This translates into CASSLGFGGHHYGYTF.

This clone was counted only a few times. The V call is TRBV5-1, the J call TRBJ2-2, with TRBD2 matching over 9 bases. The CDR3 extends over 16 amino acids. V was clipped by 4 bases and J by 3 bases; unmatched bases: 7. The germline V gene has CDR1 SGHRS and CDR2 YFSETQ. CDR3 nucleotide sequence: TGCGCCAGCAGCCCCGTCGCTAGCGGGGACACCGGGGAGCTGTTTTTT. Its protein product is CASSPVASGDTGELFF. Full variable domain (rest looked up from reference TRBV5-1 and TRBJ2-2): KAGVTQTPRYLIKTRGQQVTLSCSPISGHRSVSWYQQTPGQGLQFLFEYFSETQRNKGNFPGRFSGRQFSNSRSEMNVSTLELGDSALYLCASSPVASGDTGELFFGEGSRLTVL.

The rearrangement links TRBV28 to TRBJ2-4, with TRBD2 as a possible D gene (6 bases). This CDR3 spans 17 amino acids. V lost 0 bases and J lost 3, with 15 bases in between. Germline V gene sequence: CDR1 MDHEN, CDR2 SYDVKM. The chain's CDR3 is CASSLWWEEVDKNIQYF. CDR3 nucleotides: TGTGCCAGCAGTTTATGGTGGGAGGAGGTGGACAAAAACATTCAGTACTTC.

This clone was observed a handful of times. V gene TRBV2 combines with J gene TRBJ1-2; 9 bases agree with TRBD1. CDR1 is SNHLY and CDR2 is FYNNEI in the germline V gene. J lost 4 bases, V lost 9 bases, and 6 bases had no gene match. CDR3 length: 13 residues. CDR3 sequence: CASPQGAAYGYTF. The CDR3 DNA reads as TGTGCCAGTCCACAGGGGGCGGCCTATGGCTACACCTTC.

CDR3 loop: CASSRWRNTEAFF. The CDR3, as DNA: TGTGCCAGCAGCCGTTGGAGGAACACTGAAGCTTTCTTT. The chain links TRBV3-1 (or the pseudogene TRBV3-2) to TRBJ1-1; D is unresolved. CDR1 LGHDT and CDR2 YNNKEL come from the germline V gene (reference sequence). This CDR3 region has 13 residues. The germline V and J ends were trimmed by 4 bases and 1 base, with 7 bases remaining between them.

J is TRBJ2-5 and V is TRBV30; TRBD2 matches 8 bases. Per germline, CDR1 GTSNPN and CDR2 SVGIG (reference sequence). The CDR3 is 14 amino acids. The V segment lost 2 bases and the J segment 5 bases; nucleotides outside the gene matches: 7. CDR3 residues: CAWSLNGGGETQYF. CDR3 sequence (DNA): TGTGCCTGGAGTCTCAACGGCGGGGGGGAGACCCAGTACTTC.

The J gene is TRBJ2-1, the V gene TRBV24-1, with 13 nucleotides matching TRBD2. The CDR3 loop spans 16 amino acids. Germline assignment: CDR1 KGHDR and CDR2 SFDVKD. The junction had 7 bases not matched to a gene; V was cut back by 5 bases and J by 7 bases. The CDR3 DNA reads TGTGCCACCAGTGTACCGGGACTAGCGGGGTGGAATGAGCAGTTCTTC. Its translation is CATSVPGLAGWNEQFF.

The chain couples TRBV5-1 to TRBJ2-5; D might be TRBD1 (6 bases). Germline assignment: CDR1 SGHRS and CDR2 YFSETQ. The CDR3 consists of 14 residues. The ends were cut back, 9 bases at V and 4 bases at J, with 19 bases in the middle. The CDR3 protein is CATRRGGDGETQYF. The CDR3 region has the DNA TGCGCCACCCGTCGAGGGGGAGATGGAGAGACCCAGTACTTC.

The chain carries TRBV21-1 and TRBJ2-7; the D segment call TRBD2 is taken from the table without a DNA check. TRBV21-1 is a listed pseudogene. The CDR3 has 18 amino acids. CDR3 nucleotide sequence: TGTGCCAGCAGTGAGGTTAGCGGGGGGTCCCATTGGTTTTACGAGCAGTACTTC. Its protein product is CASSEVSGGSHWFYEQYF.

This chain joins TRBV27 and TRBJ1-2; 8 nucleotides line up with TRBD1. Trimming removed 6 bases from V and 6 bases from J; junction bases left unmatched: 9. Germline lookup yields CDR1 MNHEY and CDR2 SMNVEV (reference sequence). The CDR3 loop spans 14 amino acids. The CDR3 region is CASRRQGSKDGYTF. For the CDR3, the DNA is TGTGCCAGCAGGAGACAGGGGTCGAAGGATGGCTACACCTTC.

This chain links TRBV21-1 with TRBJ1-1; the DNA was not used to check the table's D call, TRBD1. TRBV21-1 is designated a pseudogene. The CDR3 spans 16 residues. This chain's CDR3 is CASSKGTLTGDTEAFF. CDR3 bases: TGTGCCAGCAGCAAAGGGACCCTGACAGGGGACACTGAAGCTTTCTTT.